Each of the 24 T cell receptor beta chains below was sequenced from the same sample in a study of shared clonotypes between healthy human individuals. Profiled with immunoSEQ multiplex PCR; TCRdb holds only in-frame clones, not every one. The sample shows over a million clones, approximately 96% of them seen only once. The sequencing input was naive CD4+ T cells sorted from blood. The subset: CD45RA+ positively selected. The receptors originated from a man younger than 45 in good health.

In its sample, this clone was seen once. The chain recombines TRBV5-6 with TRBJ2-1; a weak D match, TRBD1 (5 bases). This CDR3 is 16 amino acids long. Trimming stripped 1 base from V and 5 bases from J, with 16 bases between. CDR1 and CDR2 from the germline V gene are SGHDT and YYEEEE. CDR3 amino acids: CASSLWGRVLHNEQFF. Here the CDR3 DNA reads TGTGCCAGCAGCTTGTGGGGCAGGGTGTTGCACAATGAGCAGTTCTTC.

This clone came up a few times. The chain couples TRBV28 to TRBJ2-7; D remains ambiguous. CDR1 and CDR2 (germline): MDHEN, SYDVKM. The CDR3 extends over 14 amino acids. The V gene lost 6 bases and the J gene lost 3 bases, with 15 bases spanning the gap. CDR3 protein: CASSRPGSNYEQYF. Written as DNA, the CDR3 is TGTGCCAGCAGCCGCCCGGGTTCAAACTACGAGCAGTACTTC.

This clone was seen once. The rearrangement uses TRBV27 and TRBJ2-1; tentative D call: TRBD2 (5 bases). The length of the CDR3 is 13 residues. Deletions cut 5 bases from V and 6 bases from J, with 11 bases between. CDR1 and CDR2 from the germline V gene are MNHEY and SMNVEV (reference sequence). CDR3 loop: CASSPDLLNEQFF. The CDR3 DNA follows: TGTGCCAGCAGTCCGGACTTGCTCAATGAGCAGTTCTTC.

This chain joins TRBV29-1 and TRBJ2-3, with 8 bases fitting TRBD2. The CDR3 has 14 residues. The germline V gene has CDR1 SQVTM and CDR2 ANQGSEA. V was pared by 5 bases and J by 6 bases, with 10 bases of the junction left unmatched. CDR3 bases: TGCAGCGTTATTAGCGGGATTAAACGGGATACGCAGTATTTT. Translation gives CSVISGIKRDTQYF.

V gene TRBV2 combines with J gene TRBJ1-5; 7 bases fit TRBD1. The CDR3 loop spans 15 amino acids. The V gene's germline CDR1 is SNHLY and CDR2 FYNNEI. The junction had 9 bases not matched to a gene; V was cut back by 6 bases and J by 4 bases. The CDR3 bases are TGTGCCAGCAGCAACGGACAGGTCGGGAATCAGCCCCAGCATTTT. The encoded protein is CASSNGQVGNQPQHF.

This chain's CDR3 is CASSFPGEDTQYF. DNA of the CDR3: TGTGCCAGCAGCTTTCCGGGGGAGGATACGCAGTATTTT. The genes are TRBV6-4 and TRBJ2-3; tentative D call: TRBD2 (6 bases). Germline loops: CDR1 MRHNA, CDR2 SNTAGT. This CDR3 is 13 amino acids long. V was pared by 6 bases and J by 6 bases, with 13 bases between.

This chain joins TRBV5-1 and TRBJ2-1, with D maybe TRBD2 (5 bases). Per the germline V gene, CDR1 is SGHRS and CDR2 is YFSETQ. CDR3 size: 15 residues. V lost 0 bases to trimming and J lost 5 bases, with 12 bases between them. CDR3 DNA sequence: TGCGCCAGCAGCTTGGGTGACTACAACAACAATGAGCAGTTCTTC. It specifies CASSLGDYNNNEQFF.

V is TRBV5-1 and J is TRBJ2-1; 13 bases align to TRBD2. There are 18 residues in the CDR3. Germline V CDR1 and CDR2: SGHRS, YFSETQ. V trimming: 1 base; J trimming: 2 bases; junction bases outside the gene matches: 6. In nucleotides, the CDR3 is TGCGCCAGCAGCTTGAGGACTAGCGGGAGCCTCGCCTACAATGAGCAGTTCTTC. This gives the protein CASSLRTSGSLAYNEQFF.

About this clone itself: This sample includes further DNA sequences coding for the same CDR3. CDR3 loop: CASSLTGSSYEQYF. In DNA, the CDR3 is TGTGCCAGCAGCTTAACGGGGAGCTCCTACGAGCAGTACTTC. The V call is TRBV5-4, the J call TRBJ2-7; D is perhaps TRBD2 (5 bases). The CDR3 contains 14 residues. Germline values: CDR1 SGHNT, CDR2 YYREEE (reference sequence). The germline V and J ends were trimmed by 2 bases and 0 bases, with 9 bases remaining between them.

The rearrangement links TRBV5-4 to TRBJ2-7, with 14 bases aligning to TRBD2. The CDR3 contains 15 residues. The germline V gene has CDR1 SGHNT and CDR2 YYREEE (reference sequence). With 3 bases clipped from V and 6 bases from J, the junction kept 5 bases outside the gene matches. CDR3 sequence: CASSSGTSGSSEQYF. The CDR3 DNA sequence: TGTGCCAGCAGCTCCGGGACTAGCGGGAGTAGCGAGCAGTACTTC.

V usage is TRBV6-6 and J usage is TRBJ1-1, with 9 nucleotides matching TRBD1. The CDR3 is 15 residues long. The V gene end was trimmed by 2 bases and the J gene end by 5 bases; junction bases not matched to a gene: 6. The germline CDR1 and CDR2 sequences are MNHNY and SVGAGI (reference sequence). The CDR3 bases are TGTGCCAGCAGTTACACCCGGACAGGGGAAACTGAAGCTTTCTTT. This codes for CASSYTRTGETEAFF.

The DNA of the CDR3 is TGTGCCAGCTCACGGCGCAGCGACTCTGGAAACACCATATATTTT. Its protein product is CASSRRSDSGNTIYF. The chain carries TRBV18 and TRBJ1-3; no clear D. V lost 4 bases, J lost 0 bases, and 10 bases lay in between. The CDR3 is made up of 15 amino acids. Germline assignment: CDR1 KGHSH and CDR2 LQKENI.

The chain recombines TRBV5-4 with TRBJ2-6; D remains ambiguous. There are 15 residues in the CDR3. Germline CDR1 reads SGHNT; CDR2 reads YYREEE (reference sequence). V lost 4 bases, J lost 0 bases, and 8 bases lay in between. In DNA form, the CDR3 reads TGTGCCAGCAGCCCTGAACTCTCTGGGGCCAACGTCCTGACTTTC. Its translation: CASSPELSGANVLTF.

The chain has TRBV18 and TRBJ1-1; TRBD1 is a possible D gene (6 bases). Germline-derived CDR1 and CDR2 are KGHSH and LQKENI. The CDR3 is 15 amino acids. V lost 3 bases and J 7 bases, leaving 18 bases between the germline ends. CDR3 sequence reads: CASSPEQGSYSEAFF. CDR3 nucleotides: TGTGCCAGCTCACCTGAGCAGGGGTCTTACAGTGAAGCTTTCTTT.

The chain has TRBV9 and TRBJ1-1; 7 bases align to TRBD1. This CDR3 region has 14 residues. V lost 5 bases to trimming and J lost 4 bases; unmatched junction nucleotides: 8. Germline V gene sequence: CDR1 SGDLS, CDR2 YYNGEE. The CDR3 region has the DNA TGTGCCAGCAGTACGGGGACAGCCCTCACTGAAGCTTTCTTT. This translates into CASSTGTALTEAFF.

Here the CDR3 DNA reads TGTGCCAGCCGACTAGTAGGTAGTTACGAGCAGTACTTC. Translated, it gives CASRLVGSYEQYF. The J gene is TRBJ2-7, the V gene TRBV19; D may be TRBD2 (6 bases). Trimming stripped 9 bases from V and 4 bases from J, with 16 bases between. Germline values: CDR1 LNHDA, CDR2 SQIVND (reference sequence). The CDR3 covers 13 residues.

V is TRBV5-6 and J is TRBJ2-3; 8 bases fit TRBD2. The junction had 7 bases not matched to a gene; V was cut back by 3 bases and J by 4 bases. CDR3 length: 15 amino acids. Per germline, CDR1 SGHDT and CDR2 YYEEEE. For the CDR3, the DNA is TGTGCCAGCAGCTCGATGGGACTAGGCGCAGATACGCAGTATTTT. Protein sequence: CASSSMGLGADTQYF.

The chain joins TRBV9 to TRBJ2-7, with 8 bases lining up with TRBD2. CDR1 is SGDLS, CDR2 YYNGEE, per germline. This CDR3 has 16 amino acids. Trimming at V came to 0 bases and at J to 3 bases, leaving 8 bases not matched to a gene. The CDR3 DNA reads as TGTGCCAGCAGCGTAGGGGGACTAGGAAGTAGCTACGAGCAGTACTTC. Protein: CASSVGGLGSSYEQYF.

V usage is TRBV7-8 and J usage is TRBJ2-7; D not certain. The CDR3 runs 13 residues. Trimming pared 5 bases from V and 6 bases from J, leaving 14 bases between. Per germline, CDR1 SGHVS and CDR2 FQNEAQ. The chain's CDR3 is CASSPRKSGEQYF. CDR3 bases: TGTGCCAGCAGCCCACGGAAGTCTGGCGAGCAGTACTTC.

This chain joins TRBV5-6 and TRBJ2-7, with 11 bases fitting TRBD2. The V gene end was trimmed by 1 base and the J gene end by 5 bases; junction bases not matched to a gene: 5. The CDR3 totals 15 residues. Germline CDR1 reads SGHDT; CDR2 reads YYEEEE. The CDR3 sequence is CASSLSLAGGNEQYF. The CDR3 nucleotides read TGTGCCAGCAGCTTGTCCCTAGCGGGAGGTAACGAGCAGTACTTC.

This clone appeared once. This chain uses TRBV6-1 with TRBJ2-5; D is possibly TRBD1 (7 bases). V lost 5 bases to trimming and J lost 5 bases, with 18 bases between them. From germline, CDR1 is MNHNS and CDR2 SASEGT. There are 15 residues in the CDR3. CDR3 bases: TGTGCCAGCAGTCGACAGGGAAGGCGGGGTGAGACCCAGTACTTC. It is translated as CASSRQGRRGETQYF.

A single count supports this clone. The CDR3 is CASSLRVNEQFF. CDR3 nucleotide sequence: TGTGCCAGCAGCCTAAGGGTTAATGAGCAGTTCTTC. V usage is TRBV7-2 and J usage is TRBJ2-1; D gene uncertain. Trimming pared 5 bases from V and 7 bases from J, leaving 9 bases between. Looked up from germline, CDR1 is SGHTA and CDR2 is FQGNSA. The CDR3 is made up of 12 amino acids.

The CDR3 region has the DNA TGTGCCAGTAGTATTCCGGGAGTAGCGGGGACCCAGTACTTC. Translating gives CASSIPGVAGTQYF. The chain recombines TRBV19 with TRBJ2-5, with 7 bases fitting TRBD2. Germline assignment: CDR1 LNHDA and CDR2 SQIVND (reference sequence). The CDR3 contains 14 residues. Trimming removed 3 bases from V and 7 bases from J; junction bases left unmatched: 8.

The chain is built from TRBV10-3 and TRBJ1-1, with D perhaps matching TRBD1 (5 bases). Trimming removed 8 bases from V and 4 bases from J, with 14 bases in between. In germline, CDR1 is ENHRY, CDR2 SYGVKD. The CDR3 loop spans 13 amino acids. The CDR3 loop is CAIGEVGGTEAFF. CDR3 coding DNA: TGTGCCATCGGGGAGGTCGGGGGCACTGAAGCTTTCTTT.